The rows below give T cell receptor beta chains drawn from one sample of a study of blood T cell repertoires in COVID-19. The repertoire was sequenced with immunoSEQ multiplex PCR; TCRdb's copy has only in-frame clones and lacks some. Counted here are 110,000 to 150,000 clones, roughly 91% occurring once; the ten biggest clones make up roughly 2.9%. Input material: peripheral blood. The receptor source for this set is a man between 60 and 75 years old with active or convalescent COVID-19. CDR3s include the opening cysteine and the closing phenylalanine or tryptophan. A D gene is named only where the DNA matches it firmly. Size values are once, few and many counts, or a class for expanded clones, and some rows have none.

V gene	clone size	D gene	J gene	CDR3 length	CDR3 protein	CDR3 DNA
TRBV9	NA	NA	TRBJ1-1	13	CASSVVSEAEAFF	TGTGCCAGCAGCGTAGTATCGGAGGCTGAAGCTTTCTTT
TRBV24-1	NA	TRBD1	TRBJ1-1	14	CATRPGQGSTEAFF	TGTGCCACAAGGCCGGGACAGGGGAGCACTGAAGCTTTCTTT
TRBV4-2	NA	TRBD2	TRBJ2-5	19	CASSQDWQGLAGGLGTQYF	TGTGCCAGCAGCCAAGATTGGCAGGGACTAGCGGGAGGGTTGGGGACCCAGTACTTC
TRBV6-6	NA	TRBD1	TRBJ2-7	14	CASRPGQGSYEQYF	TGTGCCAGCAGGCCGGGACAGGGGTCCTACGAGCAGTACTTC
TRBV3-1/TRBV3-2	once	TRBD2	TRBJ2-5	16	CASSQRTSGGQETQYF	TGTGCCAGCAGCCAAAGAACTAGCGGGGGACAAGAGACCCAGTACTTC
TRBV7-2	NA	TRBD1	TRBJ2-4	16	CASSFATGGAKNIQYF	TGTGCCAGCAGCTTTGCTACAGGGGGAGCCAAAAACATTCAGTACTTC
TRBV7-9	many	TRBD2	TRBJ2-1	16	CASSPFGEGPFDEQFF	TGTGCCAGCAGCCCTTTCGGGGAGGGGCCGTTTGATGAGCAGTTCTTC
TRBV29-1	once	NA	TRBJ2-2	12	CSVGYSSGELFF	TGCAGCGTTGGGTACAGTAGCGGGGAGCTGTTTTTT
TRBV7-2	NA	NA	TRBJ2-3	13	CASSLETRDTQYF	TGTGCCAGCAGCTTAGAAACCCGGGATACGCAGTATTTT
TRBV19	NA	TRBD1	TRBJ1-1	17	CASSTWTGGKVNTEAFF	TGTGCCAGTAGTACATGGACAGGGGGCAAGGTGAACACTGAAGCTTTCTTT
TRBV2	NA	NA	TRBJ2-3	12	CASSRSTDTQYF	TGTGCCAGCAGCCGTTCCACAGATACGCAGTATTTT
TRBV30	once	NA	TRBJ2-7	9	CALVGPRDF	TGTGCCCTGGTGGGGCCCCGCGACTTC
TRBV27	NA	NA	TRBJ1-2	13	CASSQFPDYGYTF	TGTGCCAGCAGTCAGTTTCCCGACTATGGCTACACCTTC
TRBV5-1	NA	TRBD1	TRBJ1-6	13	CASKGQGHSPLHF	TGCGCCAGCAAGGGACAGGGGCACTCACCCCTCCACTTT
TRBV18	once	TRBD1	TRBJ1-1	15	CASSPLEGAFTEAFF	TGTGCCAGCTCACCCTTAGAGGGGGCGTTCACTGAAGCTTTCTTT
TRBV2	NA	NA	TRBJ1-1	14	CASSEVRYNTEAFF	TGTGCCAGCAGTGAGGTTCGGTATAACACTGAAGCTTTCTTT
TRBV9	NA	TRBD2	TRBJ2-3	15	CASSALAGLTDTQYF	TGTGCCAGCAGCGCCTTAGCGGGACTCACAGATACGCAGTATTTT
TRBV27	NA	TRBD1	TRBJ1-6	16	CASRPPGTGGHSPLHF	TGTGCCAGCAGGCCTCCTGGGACAGGGGGCCATTCACCCCTCCACTTT
TRBV7-9	NA	TRBD1	TRBJ1-6	14	CASSNTGGDSPLHF	TGTGCCAGCAGCAACACAGGGGGCGATTCACCCCTCCACTTT
TRBV4-3	NA	NA	TRBJ2-7	16	CASSQDGSAPDYEQYF	TGCGCCAGCAGCCAAGATGGTAGCGCACCCGACTACGAGCAGTACTTC
TRBV29-1	NA	TRBD1	TRBJ1-1	12	CSADRQNTEAFF	TGCAGCGCGGACAGGCAGAACACTGAAGCTTTCTTT
TRBV3-1/TRBV3-2	NA	NA	TRBJ1-5	16	CASSQPGQGSNQPQHF	TGTGCCAGCAGCCAACCGGGACAAGGTAGCAATCAGCCCCAGCATTTT
TRBV13	NA	TRBD1	TRBJ2-7	14	CASSLRTGGHEQYF	TGTGCCAGCAGCTTACGGACAGGGGGCCACGAGCAGTACTTC
TRBV9	once	TRBD2	TRBJ2-1	16	CASSRQGLGSYNEQFF	TGTGCCAGCAGCCGGCAGGGACTAGGATCCTACAATGAGCAGTTCTTC
TRBV19	NA	TRBD1	TRBJ1-1	14	CASRLTGTGTEAFF	TGTGCCAGTAGGCTGACAGGGACGGGAACTGAAGCTTTCTTT
TRBV6-1	NA	TRBD1	TRBJ1-5	17	CASSGDRGPGSNQPQHF	TGTGCCAGCAGTGGGGACAGGGGGCCTGGGAGCAATCAGCCCCAGCATTTT
TRBV11-2	NA	NA	TRBJ2-7	14	CASSLSPTSYEQYF	TGTGCCAGCAGCTTGTCCCCGACTTCTTACGAGCAGTACTTC
TRBV28	NA	TRBD2	TRBJ2-5	16	CASTLGLAGARETQYF	TGTGCCAGCACCCTGGGGCTAGCGGGGGCCCGGGAGACCCAGTACTTC
TRBV28	few	NA	TRBJ2-7	14	CASSLVSVSYEQYF	TGTGCCAGCAGTTTGGTATCGGTATCCTACGAGCAGTACTTC
TRBV28	NA	NA	TRBJ1-5	12	CASSLQDQPQHF	TGTGCCAGCAGTTTACAGGATCAGCCCCAGCATTTT
TRBV24-1	NA	TRBD1	TRBJ1-2	14	CATSGTGVGRGYTF	TGTGCCACCAGTGGAACAGGGGTAGGCCGGGGCTACACCTTC
TRBV6-1	NA	NA	TRBJ1-4	17	CASSEALSTRREEKLFF	TGTGCCAGCAGTGAAGCTTTAAGCACTCGTCGGGAGGAAAAACTGTTTTTT
TRBV6-1	NA	NA	TRBJ1-1	14	CASSDQAPSTEAFF	TGTGCCAGCAGTGATCAGGCCCCGAGCACTGAAGCTTTCTTT
TRBV5-4	once	NA	TRBJ1-2	13	CASSLGTGLGYTF	TGTGCCAGCAGCTTGGGGACTGGCCTTGGCTACACCTTC
TRBV6-1	NA	NA	TRBJ1-3	14	CASSDTWAGDTIYF	TGTGCCAGCAGTGACACTTGGGCGGGGGACACCATATATTTT
TRBV19	NA	TRBD1	TRBJ2-7	16	CASSIEGTGDFYEQYF	TGTGCCAGTAGTATTGAGGGGACAGGCGATTTCTACGAGCAGTACTTC
TRBV30	NA	TRBD2	TRBJ2-1	14	CAWSRGSGVYEQFF	TGTGCCTGGAGTCGGGGTAGCGGGGTGTATGAGCAGTTCTTC
TRBV3-1/TRBV3-2	NA	TRBD2	TRBJ2-2	14	CASSQDAPSGKLFF	TGTGCCAGCAGCCAAGATGCGCCTAGCGGAAAGCTGTTTTTT
TRBV30	NA	TRBD2	TRBJ2-1	15	CAWSLLAGGNSEQFF	TGTGCCTGGAGTCTACTAGCGGGAGGTAACAGTGAGCAGTTCTTC
TRBV4-2	NA	TRBD2	TRBJ2-7	16	CASSRSGTSVTYEQYF	TGTGCCAGCAGCCGGTCCGGGACTAGCGTCACCTACGAGCAGTACTTC